Listed below are T cell receptor beta chains from one sample, sequenced in a study of blood T cell repertoires in COVID-19. Libraries were prepared by immunoSEQ multiplex PCR; TCRdb keeps only in-frame clonotypes and omits some of them. The data show tens of thousands of clones, approximately 91% seen once. Input material: peripheral blood. The source of these receptors is a human donor in a cohort sampled during active COVID-19. CDR3s include the opening cysteine and the closing phenylalanine or tryptophan. The D gene is left open where the match is weak. Clone size appears in some rows only: once, few, many, or a class for an expanded clone.

v_gene: TRBV12-3/TRBV12-4; abundance: .; d_gene: .; j_gene: TRBJ1-3; CDR3aa: CASSRVSGNTIYF; CDR3nt: TGTGCCAGCAGCCGGGTCTCTGGAAACACCATATATTTT
v_gene: TRBV5-4; abundance: .; d_gene: .; j_gene: TRBJ1-1; CDR3aa: CASMGAVGTEAFF; CDR3nt: TGTGCCAGCATGGGGGCGGTGGGGACTGAAGCTTTCTTT
v_gene: TRBV4-3; abundance: .; d_gene: .; j_gene: TRBJ1-1; CDR3aa: CASSLSRGSTEAFF; CDR3nt: TGCGCCAGCAGCCTCAGCCGGGGGAGCACTGAAGCTTTCTTT
v_gene: TRBV7-9; abundance: .; d_gene: .; j_gene: TRBJ1-4; CDR3aa: CASSPRDTSATNEKLFF; CDR3nt: TGTGCCAGCAGCCCCAGGGACACCAGTGCAACTAATGAAAAACTGTTTTTT
v_gene: TRBV18; abundance: .; d_gene: TRBD1; j_gene: TRBJ1-4; CDR3aa: CASSPDRGGKLFF; CDR3nt: TGTGCCAGCTCACCCGACAGGGGAGGAAAACTGTTTTTT
v_gene: TRBV6-5; abundance: .; d_gene: TRBD1; j_gene: TRBJ1-3; CDR3aa: CASRKQGAAGNTIYF; CDR3nt: TGTGCCAGCAGAAAACAGGGGGCCGCTGGAAACACCATATATTTT
v_gene: TRBV9; abundance: .; d_gene: .; j_gene: TRBJ1-3; CDR3aa: CASSVASGRVYGNTIYF; CDR3nt: TGTGCCAGCAGCGTAGCTTCCGGCAGGGTTTATGGAAACACCATATATTTT
v_gene: TRBV5-6; abundance: .; d_gene: TRBD1; j_gene: TRBJ2-4; CDR3aa: CASSWTGNQNIQYF; CDR3nt: TGTGCCAGCAGCTGGACAGGGAATCAAAACATTCAGTACTTC
v_gene: TRBV19; abundance: once; d_gene: TRBD1; j_gene: TRBJ1-1; CDR3aa: CASSVGQGYTEAFF; CDR3nt: TGTGCCAGTAGTGTAGGACAGGGTTACACTGAAGCTTTCTTT
v_gene: TRBV2; abundance: once; d_gene: TRBD1; j_gene: TRBJ2-7; CDR3aa: CASSEDRGGEQYF; CDR3nt: TGTGCCAGCAGTGAGGACAGGGGCGGCGAGCAGTACTTC
v_gene: TRBV7-2; abundance: .; d_gene: TRBD2; j_gene: TRBJ2-7; CDR3aa: CASSPWGTTYEQYF; CDR3nt: TGTGCCAGCAGCCCCTGGGGGACTACATACGAGCAGTACTTC
v_gene: TRBV19; abundance: .; d_gene: TRBD1; j_gene: TRBJ1-4; CDR3aa: CASSQQGGREKLFF; CDR3nt: TGTGCCAGTAGTCAACAGGGGGGCCGTGAAAAACTGTTTTTT
v_gene: TRBV2; abundance: .; d_gene: .; j_gene: TRBJ2-7; CDR3aa: CASSEPTDTQPYEQYF; CDR3nt: TGTGCCAGCAGTGAACCCACTGACACGCAGCCCTACGAGCAGTACTTC
v_gene: TRBV18; abundance: .; d_gene: TRBD1; j_gene: TRBJ1-3; CDR3aa: CASSDRPSGYSGNTIYF; CDR3nt: TGTGCCAGCTCGGACAGGCCCAGCGGTTACTCTGGAAACACCATATATTTT
v_gene: TRBV10-1; abundance: .; d_gene: TRBD1; j_gene: TRBJ2-7; CDR3aa: CASSRDSPYEQYF; CDR3nt: TGCGCCAGCAGCAGGGACAGCCCCTACGAGCAGTACTTC
v_gene: TRBV4-3; abundance: .; d_gene: .; j_gene: TRBJ2-7; CDR3aa: CASSLISGSSYEQYF; CDR3nt: TGCGCCAGCAGCCTGATTTCGGGGAGTAGCTACGAGCAGTACTTC
v_gene: TRBV7-8; abundance: .; d_gene: .; j_gene: TRBJ1-2; CDR3aa: CASTSSRALYGYTF; CDR3nt: TGTGCCAGCACGTCGTCCAGGGCTCTCTATGGCTACACCTTC
v_gene: TRBV6-5; abundance: .; d_gene: TRBD1; j_gene: TRBJ1-1; CDR3aa: CASSYLSGQGIAEAFF; CDR3nt: TGTGCCAGCAGTTACCTATCGGGACAGGGGATCGCTGAAGCTTTCTTT
v_gene: TRBV29-1; abundance: .; d_gene: TRBD1; j_gene: TRBJ2-7; CDR3aa: CSVELSGRGSYEQYF; CDR3nt: TGCAGCGTTGAACTATCTGGCAGGGGGTCCTACGAGCAGTACTTC
v_gene: TRBV11-2; abundance: .; d_gene: .; j_gene: TRBJ1-1; CDR3aa: CASSLGVDWTEYEAFF; CDR3nt: TGTGCCAGCAGCCTGGGGGTTGATTGGACAGAGTATGAAGCTTTCTTT
v_gene: TRBV11-2; abundance: .; d_gene: .; j_gene: TRBJ1-1; CDR3aa: CASSWKTGKGDTEAFF; CDR3nt: TGTGCCAGCAGCTGGAAAACAGGGAAGGGGGACACTGAAGCTTTCTTT
v_gene: TRBV6-5; abundance: .; d_gene: TRBD2; j_gene: TRBJ2-7; CDR3aa: CASSYWRGSYEQYF; CDR3nt: TGTGCCAGCAGTTACTGGCGGGGGTCCTACGAGCAGTACTTC
v_gene: TRBV19; abundance: .; d_gene: TRBD1; j_gene: TRBJ1-4; CDR3aa: CASSQGTATNEKLFF; CDR3nt: TGTGCCAGTAGTCAAGGGACAGCAACTAATGAAAAACTGTTTTTT
v_gene: TRBV3-1/TRBV3-2; abundance: .; d_gene: .; j_gene: TRBJ1-1; CDR3aa: CASSPPGGRTEAFF; CDR3nt: TGTGCCAGCAGCCCCCCGGGGGGGCGGACTGAAGCTTTCTTT
v_gene: TRBV29-1; abundance: .; d_gene: .; j_gene: TRBJ1-1; CDR3aa: CSVELAERNTEAFF; CDR3nt: TGCAGCGTTGAACTGGCAGAGCGGAACACTGAAGCTTTCTTT
v_gene: TRBV6-7; abundance: .; d_gene: .; j_gene: TRBJ2-7; CDR3aa: CASSRTGYEQYF; CDR3nt: TGTGCCAGCAGCCGTACAGGGTACGAGCAGTACTTC
v_gene: TRBV11-2; abundance: .; d_gene: .; j_gene: TRBJ2-1; CDR3aa: CASSLQGAGEQFF; CDR3nt: TGTGCCAGCAGCTTACAAGGGGCTGGTGAGCAGTTCTTC
v_gene: TRBV6-6; abundance: .; d_gene: .; j_gene: TRBJ1-1; CDR3aa: CASSAGLWAFF; CDR3nt: TGTGCCAGCAGTGCGGGACTCTGGGCTTTCTTT
v_gene: TRBV19; abundance: .; d_gene: TRBD2; j_gene: TRBJ2-6; CDR3aa: CATSRGAGANVLTF; CDR3nt: TGTGCCACTAGCCGGGGGGCTGGGGCCAACGTCCTGACTTTC
v_gene: TRBV6-5; abundance: few; d_gene: .; j_gene: TRBJ1-1; CDR3aa: CASIRRESGTEAFF; CDR3nt: TGTGCCAGCATTAGGAGGGAGTCTGGCACTGAAGCTTTCTTT
v_gene: TRBV7-2; abundance: .; d_gene: .; j_gene: TRBJ2-7; CDR3aa: CASSLGPNTGTISYEQYF; CDR3nt: TGTGCCAGCAGCTTAGGACCTAATACAGGGACCATCTCCTACGAGCAGTACTTC
v_gene: TRBV25-1; abundance: .; d_gene: .; j_gene: TRBJ1-2; CDR3aa: CASSEWGANYGYTF; CDR3nt: TGTGCCAGCAGTGAATGGGGGGCTAACTATGGCTACACCTTC
v_gene: TRBV9; abundance: .; d_gene: .; j_gene: TRBJ1-2; CDR3aa: CASSVGTGDYGYTF; CDR3nt: TGTGCCAGCAGCGTAGGAACCGGTGACTATGGCTACACCTTC
v_gene: TRBV15; abundance: .; d_gene: TRBD1; j_gene: TRBJ1-5; CDR3aa: CATSSSFGTGGNQPQHF; CDR3nt: TGTGCCACCAGCAGCTCTTTCGGGACAGGGGGCAATCAGCCCCAGCATTTT
v_gene: TRBV15; abundance: .; d_gene: .; j_gene: TRBJ2-6; CDR3aa: CATSRRLTGLGANVLTF; CDR3nt: TGTGCCACCAGCCGCCGCTTGACAGGTCTTGGGGCCAACGTCCTGACTTTC
v_gene: TRBV28; abundance: .; d_gene: .; j_gene: TRBJ1-2; CDR3aa: CASSSPAREGANNYGYTF; CDR3nt: TGTGCCAGCAGTTCCCCCGCGAGAGAAGGGGCGAATAACTATGGCTACACCTTC
v_gene: TRBV7-6; abundance: .; d_gene: TRBD1; j_gene: TRBJ1-4; CDR3aa: CASSLGVLMGQGEKLFF; CDR3nt: TGTGCCAGCAGCTTAGGCGTCTTAATGGGACAGGGCGAAAAACTGTTTTTT
v_gene: TRBV12-1; abundance: .; d_gene: .; j_gene: TRBJ1-4; CDR3aa: CARFGVGEKLFF; CDR3nt: TGTGCCAGATTCGGGGTAGGGGAAAAACTGTTTTTT
v_gene: TRBV6-5; abundance: .; d_gene: TRBD1; j_gene: TRBJ2-7; CDR3aa: CASSYGGGRGFYEQYF; CDR3nt: TGTGCCAGCAGTTACGGTGGAGGCAGGGGGTTTTACGAGCAGTACTTC
v_gene: TRBV9; abundance: .; d_gene: TRBD1; j_gene: TRBJ1-6; CDR3aa: CASSPETGEASPLHF; CDR3nt: TGTGCCAGCAGCCCCGAGACAGGGGAGGCCTCACCCCTCCACTTT
v_gene: TRBV18; abundance: once; d_gene: .; j_gene: TRBJ1-1; CDR3aa: CASSGGAGTEAFF; CDR3nt: TGTGCCAGCTCCGGGGGGGCGGGCACTGAAGCTTTCTTT